This record looks at one T cell receptor beta chain sequence and its context. Its antigen is as yet unknown. This sample was taken from a study of radiotherapy plus CTLA-4 blockade in lung cancer. The CDR3 contains 15 residues. J was trimmed by 4 bases and V by 6 bases; bases with no gene match: 9. Germline assignment: CDR1 MNHEY and CDR2 SVGAGI. Study-level findings and limits: Radiotherapy with ipilimumab was followed by blood expansion of tumor-derived clones.

The table came from immunoSEQ multiplex PCR; TCRdb's copy has only in-frame clones and leaves some out. The sample records 80,000 or so clones, 60% to 85% being singletons. This chain connects TRBV6-5 to TRBJ1-1; 9 bases align to TRBD1. The sample here was peripheral blood, taken from a patient treated with radiotherapy plus ipilimumab. The origin of this receptor is a human donor with non-small cell lung cancer whose response to radiotherapy plus ipilimumab could not be evaluated. Some clones in this sample may be carry-over from other donors' samples. CDR3 in DNA: TGTGCCAGCAGGGGGACAGGGTTGGGGGGCACTGAAGCTTTCTTT. Translation gives CASRGTGLGGTEAFF.